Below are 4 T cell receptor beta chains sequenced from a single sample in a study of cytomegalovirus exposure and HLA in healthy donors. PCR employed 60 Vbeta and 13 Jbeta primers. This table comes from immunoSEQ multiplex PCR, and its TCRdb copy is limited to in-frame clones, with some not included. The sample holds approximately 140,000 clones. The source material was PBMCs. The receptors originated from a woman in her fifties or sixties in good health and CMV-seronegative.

CDR3: CASSWGPNTEAFF. Here the CDR3 DNA reads TGTGCCAGTAGCTGGGGCCCCAACACTGAAGCTTTCTTT. The chain recombines TRBV19 with TRBJ1-1; maybe TRBD1 (5 bases). Germline V lookup: CDR1 LNHDA, CDR2 SQIVND (reference sequence). V dropped 6 bases and J dropped 2 bases, with 10 bases sitting between them. The CDR3 consists of 13 residues.

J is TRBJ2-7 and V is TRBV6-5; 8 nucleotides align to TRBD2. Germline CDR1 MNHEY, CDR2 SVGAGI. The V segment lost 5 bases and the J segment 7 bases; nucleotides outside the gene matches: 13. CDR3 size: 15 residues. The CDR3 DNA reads TGTGCCAGCAGTAAACGGGAGGGGTTGCTACGGGAGCAGTACTTC. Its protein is CASSKREGLLREQYF.

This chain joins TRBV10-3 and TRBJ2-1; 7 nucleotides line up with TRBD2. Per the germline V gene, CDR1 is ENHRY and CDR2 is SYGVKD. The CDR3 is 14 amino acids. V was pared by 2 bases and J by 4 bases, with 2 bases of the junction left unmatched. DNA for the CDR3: TGTGCCATCAGTGAGCGGGAGGATTACAATGAGCAGTTCTTC. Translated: CAISEREDYNEQFF.

The CDR3 nucleotides are TGTGCCTGGAGTGTACTCGACAGGGGGCAGGTGTGCTGGTGTGAAAAACTGTTTTTT. Translating it yields CAWSVLDRGQVCWCEKLFF. This sequence joins TRBV30 and TRBJ1-4, with TRBD1 identical over 10 bases. The germline V gene encodes CDR1 GTSNPN and CDR2 SVGIG (reference sequence). This CDR3 has 19 residues. V gave up 0 bases and J gave up 7 bases; unmatched junction bases: 17.